This T cell receptor (beta chain) was recovered during a study of control samples from healthy donors and cancer patients. Data came from immunoSEQ multiplex PCR; TCRdb stores just in-frame clones and leaves some out. Of some 120,000 clones listed, around 89% are singletons. The CDR3 runs 12 residues. Trimming removed 3 bases from V and 5 bases from J, with 4 bases in between. The sequence came from a woman aged 50 to 65 with colorectal cancer. The sequenced material came from PBMCs. V is TRBV12-3 or TRBV12-4 and J is TRBJ2-2, with D hard to call. The CDR3 DNA reads as TGTGCCAGCAGTTTGGGGACCGGGGAGCTGTTTTTT. This sequence encodes CASSLGTGELFF.